This section outlines one TCR beta chain sequence together with its context. The source of the sample is a study of T-cell reconstitution after alpha-beta-depleted transplantation in children. Preparing the TCRbeta library involved the use of unique molecular identifiers. TCRdb recomputed calls from the PCR reads with MiXCR, one row per CDR3 protein. The sample has around 480,000 distinct CDR3 sequences, about 30% seen once. V lost 1 base, J lost 4 bases, and 12 bases lay in between. CDR3 length: 14 residues. Looked up from germline, CDR1 is DFQATT and CDR2 is SNEGSKA (reference sequence). This chain connects TRBV20-1 to TRBJ2-3; TRBD2 might be the D (5 bases). The sequence was collected from a human donor who donated a stem cell graft to a child with aplastic anemia. Material: PBMCs from the stem cell graft donor, obtained from the stem cell graft. The DNA for the CDR3 is TGCAGTGCTAGAGGCGAGGGCCCGGCAGATACGCAGTATTTT. It yields the protein CSARGEGPADTQYF.